The 3 T cell receptor beta chains below all came from one sample that was sequenced in a study of T cells in localized non-small cell lung cancer. This table comes from immunoSEQ multiplex PCR, and its TCRdb copy is limited to in-frame clones, with some not included. The sample lists 20,000 to 25,000 clones, roughly 88% occurring once. Sequencing used peripheral blood mononuclear cells, obtained before any cancer treatment. These receptors originate from a woman between 35 and 70 years old with stage III lung adenocarcinoma.

This clone is a singleton in its sample. This chain connects TRBV6-4 to TRBJ2-6; no firm D call. This CDR3 has 15 residues. In germline, CDR1 is MRHNA, CDR2 SNTAGT. Trimming shortened V by 0 bases and J by 0 bases, and 3 bases separated the two germline ends. The CDR3 sequence is CASSDSSSGANVLTF. As DNA, the CDR3 is TGTGCCAGCAGTGACTCCAGCTCTGGGGCCAACGTCCTGACTTTC.

The chain carries TRBV10-3 and TRBJ2-3; possible D gene TRBD2, 6 bases. Trimming cost V 7 bases and J 3 bases, with 14 bases left between them. The CDR3 length is 14 residues. Germline CDR1 and CDR2: ENHRY and SYGVKD. The CDR3 nucleotides are TGTGCCATCATGCCGGGACTCACGACAGATACGCAGTATTTT. Encoded protein: CAIMPGLTTDTQYF.

DNA for the CDR3: TGTGCCAGTAGTAAACCCCTTTTTCTAGCGGGAACCTACAATGAGCAGTTCTTC. Residues: CASSKPLFLAGTYNEQFF. This chain joins TRBV19 and TRBJ2-1; 9 nucleotides align to TRBD2. V shed 4 bases, J shed 2 bases, and the junction held 12 bases outside the gene matches. The CDR3 is 18 residues long. The germline gives CDR1 LNHDA, CDR2 SQIVND (reference sequence). Complete variable domain (other parts from reference TRBV19 and TRBJ2-1): DGGITQSPKYLFRKEGQNVTLSCEQNLNHDAMYWYRQDPGQGLRLIYYSQIVNDFQKGDIAEGYSVSREKKESFPLTVTSAQKNPTAFYLCASSKPLFLAGTYNEQFFGPGTRLTVL.